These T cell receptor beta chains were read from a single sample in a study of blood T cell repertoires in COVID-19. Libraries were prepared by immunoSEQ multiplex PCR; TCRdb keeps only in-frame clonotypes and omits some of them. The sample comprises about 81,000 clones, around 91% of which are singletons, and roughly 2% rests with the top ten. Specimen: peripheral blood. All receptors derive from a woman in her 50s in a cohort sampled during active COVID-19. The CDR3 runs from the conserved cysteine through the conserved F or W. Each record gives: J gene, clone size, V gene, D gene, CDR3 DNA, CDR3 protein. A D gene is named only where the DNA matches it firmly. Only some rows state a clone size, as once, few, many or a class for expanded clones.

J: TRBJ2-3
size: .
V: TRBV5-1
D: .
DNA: TGCGCCAGCAGCCCACCGGTCCCGGGGACGCAGTATTTT
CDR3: CASSPPVPGTQYF

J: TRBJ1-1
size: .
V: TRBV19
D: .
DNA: TGTGCCAGTAGTATGGGGGGTTCTGGTCGGGGGACTGAAGCTTTCTTT
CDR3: CASSMGGSGRGTEAFF

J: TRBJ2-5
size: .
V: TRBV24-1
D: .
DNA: TGTGCCACCAGTGATTTCAAGGCCCAGGGGACCCAGTACTTC
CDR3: CATSDFKAQGTQYF

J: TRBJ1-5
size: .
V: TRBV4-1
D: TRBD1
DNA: TGCGCCAGCAGCCTGGGACAGGGGGATGGTGGCAATCAGCCCCAGCATTTT
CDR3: CASSLGQGDGGNQPQHF

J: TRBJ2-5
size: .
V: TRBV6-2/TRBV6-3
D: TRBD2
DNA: TGTGCCAGCACCCCACTAGTGGGACTAGCGAGAAGGGAAGAGACCCAGTACTTC
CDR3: CASTPLVGLARREETQYF

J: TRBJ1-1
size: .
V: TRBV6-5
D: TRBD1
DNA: TGTGCCAGTACGGGACAGGGGGCTTACACTGAAGCTTTCTTT
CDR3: CASTGQGAYTEAFF

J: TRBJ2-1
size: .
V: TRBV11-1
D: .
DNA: TGTGCCAGCAGCAAGACCGGGACACTAAGCAATGAGCAGTTCTTC
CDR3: CASSKTGTLSNEQFF

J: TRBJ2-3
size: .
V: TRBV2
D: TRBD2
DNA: TGTGCCAGCGGGGGACTAGTCCTAAGCACAGATACGCAGTATTTT
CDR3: CASGGLVLSTDTQYF

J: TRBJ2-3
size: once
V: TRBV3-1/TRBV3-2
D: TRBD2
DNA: TGTGCCAGCAGCCAAGTAGCGGGGGGGATCACAGATACGCAGTATTTT
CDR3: CASSQVAGGITDTQYF

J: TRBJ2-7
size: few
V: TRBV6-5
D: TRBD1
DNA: TGTGCCAGCAGGGAGGGACAGGTTGCCTCCTACGAGCAGTACTTC
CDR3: CASREGQVASYEQYF

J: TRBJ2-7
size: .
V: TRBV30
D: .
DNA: TGTGCCTGGAGCCTACGGGGGAGGTCCTACGAGCAGTACTTC
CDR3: CAWSLRGRSYEQYF

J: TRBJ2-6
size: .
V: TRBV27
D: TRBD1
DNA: TGTGCCAGCAGTGCCACAGGGGTCTCTGGGGCCAACGTCCTGACTTTC
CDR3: CASSATGVSGANVLTF

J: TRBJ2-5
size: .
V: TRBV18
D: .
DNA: TGTGCCAGCTCCCCAATTAATTCTGAGACCCAGTACTTC
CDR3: CASSPINSETQYF

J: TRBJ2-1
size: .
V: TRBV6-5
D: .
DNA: TGTGCCAGCAGGGGGAGAAACTACAATGAGCAGTTCTTC
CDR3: CASRGRNYNEQFF

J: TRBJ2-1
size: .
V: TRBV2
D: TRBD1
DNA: TGTGCCAGCAGTGTCGGACAGGGGGTCGATGAGCAGTTCTTC
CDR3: CASSVGQGVDEQFF

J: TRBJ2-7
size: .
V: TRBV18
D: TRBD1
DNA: TGTGCCAGCTCACCCGGGACAGGCCGAAATGAGCAGTACTTC
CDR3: CASSPGTGRNEQYF

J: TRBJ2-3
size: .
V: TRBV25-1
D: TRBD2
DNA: TGTGCCAGCAGTGAAGGTAGTGGGCGGGAGGCAGATACGCAGTATTTT
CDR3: CASSEGSGREADTQYF

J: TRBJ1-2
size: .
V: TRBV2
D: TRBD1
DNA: TGTGCCAGCACACAGGGACAGGGAATCTATGGCTACACCTTC
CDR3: CASTQGQGIYGYTF

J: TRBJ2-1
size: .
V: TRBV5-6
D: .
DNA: TGTGCCAGCAGCTTGGGACAGTTGCGCTACAATGAGCAGTTCTTC
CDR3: CASSLGQLRYNEQFF

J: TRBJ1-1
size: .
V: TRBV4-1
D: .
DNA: TGCGCCAGCAGCCCGGGGACGGGAGGGCTGAACACTGAAGCTTTCTTT
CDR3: CASSPGTGGLNTEAFF

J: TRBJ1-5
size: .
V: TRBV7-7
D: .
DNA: TGTGCTAGCAGCTTAATCGGGGTGACATGGGATCAGCCCCAGCATTTT
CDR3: CASSLIGVTWDQPQHF

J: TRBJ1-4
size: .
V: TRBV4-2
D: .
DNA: TGTGCCAGCAGCCAAGTAATCGCAACTAATGAAAAACTGTTTTTT
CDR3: CASSQVIATNEKLFF

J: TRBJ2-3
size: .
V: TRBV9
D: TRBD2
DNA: TGTGCCAGCAGCGCCCTTAGCGGGGGGGCCTCGCAGTATTTT
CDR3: CASSALSGGASQYF

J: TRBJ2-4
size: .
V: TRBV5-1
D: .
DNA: TGCGCCAGCAGCCCTGCCCGCGGGGATGGCAAAAACATTCAGTACTTC
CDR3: CASSPARGDGKNIQYF

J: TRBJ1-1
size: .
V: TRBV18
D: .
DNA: TGTGCCAGCTCACCGCCGTTGGGGCGAAACACTGAAGCTTTCTTT
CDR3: CASSPPLGRNTEAFF